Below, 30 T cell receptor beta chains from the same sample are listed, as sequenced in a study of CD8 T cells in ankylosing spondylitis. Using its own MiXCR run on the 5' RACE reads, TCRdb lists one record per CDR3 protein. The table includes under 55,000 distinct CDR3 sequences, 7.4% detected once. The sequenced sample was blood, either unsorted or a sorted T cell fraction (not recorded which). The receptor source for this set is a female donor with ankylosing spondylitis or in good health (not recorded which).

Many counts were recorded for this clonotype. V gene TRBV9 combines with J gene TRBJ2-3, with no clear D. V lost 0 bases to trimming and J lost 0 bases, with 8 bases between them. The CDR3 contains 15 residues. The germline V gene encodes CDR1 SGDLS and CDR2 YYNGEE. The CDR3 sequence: CASSVVLGSTDTQYF. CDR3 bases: TGTGCCAGCAGCGTAGTACTCGGGAGCACAGATACGCAGTATTTT.

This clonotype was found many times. The CDR3 loop is CASSLYRPETQYF. Written as DNA, the CDR3 is TGCGCCAGCAGCTTATACCGGCCAGAGACCCAGTACTTC. The chain has TRBV5-1 and TRBJ2-5; D is undetermined. The V gene's germline CDR1 is SGHRS and CDR2 YFSETQ. The CDR3 covers 13 residues. The V end was cut by 2 bases, the J end by 4 bases, with 9 bases between.

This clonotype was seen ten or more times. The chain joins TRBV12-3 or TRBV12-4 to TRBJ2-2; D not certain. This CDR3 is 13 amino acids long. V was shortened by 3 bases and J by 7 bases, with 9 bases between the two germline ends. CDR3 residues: CASSFYDGGELFF. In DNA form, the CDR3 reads TGTGCCAGCAGTTTCTATGATGGCGGGGAGCTGTTTTTT.

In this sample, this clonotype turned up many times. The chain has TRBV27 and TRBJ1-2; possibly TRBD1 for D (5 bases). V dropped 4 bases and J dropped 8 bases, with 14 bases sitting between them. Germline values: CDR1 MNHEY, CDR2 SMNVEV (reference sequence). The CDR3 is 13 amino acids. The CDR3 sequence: CASSSGGSGGYTF. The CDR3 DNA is TGTGCCAGCAGTTCCGGGGGATCGGGGGGCTACACCTTC.

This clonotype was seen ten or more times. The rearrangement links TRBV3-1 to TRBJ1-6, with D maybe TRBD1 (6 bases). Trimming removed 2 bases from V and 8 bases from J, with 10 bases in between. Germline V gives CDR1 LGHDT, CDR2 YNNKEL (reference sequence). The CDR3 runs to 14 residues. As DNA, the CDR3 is TGTGCCAGCAGCCAAAACAGGGAGTATTCACCCCTCCACTTT. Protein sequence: CASSQNREYSPLHF.

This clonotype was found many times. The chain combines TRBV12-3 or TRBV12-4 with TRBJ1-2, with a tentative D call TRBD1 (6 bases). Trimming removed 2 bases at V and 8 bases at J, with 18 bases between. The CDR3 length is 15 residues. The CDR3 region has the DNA TGTGCCAGCAGTTTAATCGGGACACCCATGGAAGGCTACACCTTC. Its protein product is CASSLIGTPMEGYTF.

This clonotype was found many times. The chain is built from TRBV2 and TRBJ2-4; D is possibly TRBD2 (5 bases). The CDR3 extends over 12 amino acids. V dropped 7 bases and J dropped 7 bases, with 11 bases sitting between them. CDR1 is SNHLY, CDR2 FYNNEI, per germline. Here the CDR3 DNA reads TGTGCCAGCAAAGGAGGTGGGAACATTCAGTACTTC. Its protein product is CASKGGGNIQYF.

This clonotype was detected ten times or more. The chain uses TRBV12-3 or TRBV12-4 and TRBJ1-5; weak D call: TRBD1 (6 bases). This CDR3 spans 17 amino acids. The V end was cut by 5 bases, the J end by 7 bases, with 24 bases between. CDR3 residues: CASSLLGSTGLTQPQHF. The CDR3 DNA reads TGTGCCAGCAGTCTGCTCGGATCCACAGGGCTGACCCAGCCCCAGCATTTT.

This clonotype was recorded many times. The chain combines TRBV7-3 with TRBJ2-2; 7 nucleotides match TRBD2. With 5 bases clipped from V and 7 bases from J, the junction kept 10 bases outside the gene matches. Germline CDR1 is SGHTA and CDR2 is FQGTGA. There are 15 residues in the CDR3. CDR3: CASSERLALGGELFF. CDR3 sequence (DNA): TGTGCCAGCAGCGAAAGACTAGCTCTTGGCGGGGAGCTGTTTTTT.

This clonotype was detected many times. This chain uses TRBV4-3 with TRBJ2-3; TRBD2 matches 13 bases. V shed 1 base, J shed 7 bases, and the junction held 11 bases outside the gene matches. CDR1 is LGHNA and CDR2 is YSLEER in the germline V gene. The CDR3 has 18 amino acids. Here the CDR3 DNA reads TGCGCCAGCAGCCAAGTGGGGACTAGCGGGGAAACCGGGAATACGCAGTATTTT. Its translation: CASSQVGTSGETGNTQYF.

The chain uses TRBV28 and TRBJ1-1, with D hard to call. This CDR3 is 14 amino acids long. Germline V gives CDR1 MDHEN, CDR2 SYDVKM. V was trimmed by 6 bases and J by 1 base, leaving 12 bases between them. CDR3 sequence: CASSLEWRNTEAFF. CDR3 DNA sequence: TGTGCCAGCAGCTTGGAATGGAGGAACACTGAAGCTTTCTTT.

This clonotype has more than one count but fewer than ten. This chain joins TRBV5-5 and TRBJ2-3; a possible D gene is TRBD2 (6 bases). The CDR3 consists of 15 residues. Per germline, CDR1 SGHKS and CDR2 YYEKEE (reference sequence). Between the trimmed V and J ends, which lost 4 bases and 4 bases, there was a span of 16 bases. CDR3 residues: CASSRAGTGADTQYF. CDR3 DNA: TGTGCCAGCAGCCGGGCGGGGACCGGTGCAGATACGCAGTATTTT.

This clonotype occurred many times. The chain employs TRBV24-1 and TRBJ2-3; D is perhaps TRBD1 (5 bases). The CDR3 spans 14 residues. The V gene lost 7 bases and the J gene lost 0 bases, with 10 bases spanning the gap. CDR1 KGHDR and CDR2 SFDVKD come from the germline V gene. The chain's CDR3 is CATRTAGSTDTQYF. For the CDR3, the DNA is TGTGCCACCAGGACAGCTGGTAGCACAGATACGCAGTATTTT.

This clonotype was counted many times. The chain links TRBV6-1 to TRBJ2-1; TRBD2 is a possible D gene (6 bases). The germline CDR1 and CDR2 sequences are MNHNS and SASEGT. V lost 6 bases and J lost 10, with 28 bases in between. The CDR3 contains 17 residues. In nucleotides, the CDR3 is TGTGCCAGCAGGCCTCAGGACCCTAGCGTCCAAATGTGGGAGCAGTTCTTC. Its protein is CASRPQDPSVQMWEQFF.

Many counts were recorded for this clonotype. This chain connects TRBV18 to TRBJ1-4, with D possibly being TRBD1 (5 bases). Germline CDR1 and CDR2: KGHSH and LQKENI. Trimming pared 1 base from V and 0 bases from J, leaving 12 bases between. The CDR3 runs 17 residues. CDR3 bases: TGTGCCAGCTCACCACTCGGGAGGACATCAACTAATGAAAAACTGTTTTTT. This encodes CASSPLGRTSTNEKLFF.

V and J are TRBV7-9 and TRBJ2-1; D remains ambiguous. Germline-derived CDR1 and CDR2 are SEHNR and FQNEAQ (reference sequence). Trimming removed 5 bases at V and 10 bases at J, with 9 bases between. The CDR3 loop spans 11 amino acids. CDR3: CASSPGPEQFF. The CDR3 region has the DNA TGTGCCAGCAGCCCCGGACCCGAGCAGTTCTTC. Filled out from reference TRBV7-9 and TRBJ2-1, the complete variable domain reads DTGVSQNPRHKITKRGQNVTFRCDPISEHNRLYWYRQTLGQGPEFLTYFQNEAQLEKSRLLSDRFSAERPKGSFSTLEIQRTEQGDSAMYLCASSPGPEQFFGPGTRLTVL.

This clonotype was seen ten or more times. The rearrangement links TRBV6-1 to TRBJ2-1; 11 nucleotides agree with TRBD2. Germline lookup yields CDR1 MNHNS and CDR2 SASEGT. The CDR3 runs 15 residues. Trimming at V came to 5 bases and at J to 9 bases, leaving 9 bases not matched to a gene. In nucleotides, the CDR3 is TGTGCCAGCAGTCCTCCGCGTAGCGGGGGGGGTGAGCAGTTCTTC. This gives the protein CASSPPRSGGGEQFF.

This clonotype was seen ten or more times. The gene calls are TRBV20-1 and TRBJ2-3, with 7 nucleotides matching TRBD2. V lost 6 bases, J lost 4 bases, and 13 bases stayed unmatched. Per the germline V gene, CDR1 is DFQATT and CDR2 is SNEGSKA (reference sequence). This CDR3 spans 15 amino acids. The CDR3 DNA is TGCAGTGCAGGGGCCCGGACTAGAGGAGCAGATACGCAGTATTTT. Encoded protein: CSAGARTRGADTQYF.

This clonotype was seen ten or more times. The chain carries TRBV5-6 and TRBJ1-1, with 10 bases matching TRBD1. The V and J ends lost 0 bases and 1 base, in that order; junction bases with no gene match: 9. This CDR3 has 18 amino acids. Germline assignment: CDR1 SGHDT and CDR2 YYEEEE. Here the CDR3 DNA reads TGTGCCAGCAGCTTGGCCTACTTGACAGGGGGCCGGAACACTGAAGCTTTCTTT. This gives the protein CASSLAYLTGGRNTEAFF.

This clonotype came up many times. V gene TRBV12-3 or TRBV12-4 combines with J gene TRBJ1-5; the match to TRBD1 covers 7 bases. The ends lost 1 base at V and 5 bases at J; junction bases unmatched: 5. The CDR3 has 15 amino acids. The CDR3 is CASSLGQGAHQPQHF. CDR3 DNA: TGTGCCAGCAGTTTAGGACAGGGTGCGCATCAGCCCCAGCATTTT.

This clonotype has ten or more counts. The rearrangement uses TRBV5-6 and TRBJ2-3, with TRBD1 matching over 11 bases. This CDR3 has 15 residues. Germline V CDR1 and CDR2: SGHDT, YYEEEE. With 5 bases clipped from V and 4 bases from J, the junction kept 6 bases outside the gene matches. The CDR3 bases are TGTGCCAGCAGTACCGGGACAGGGGGTCCAGATACGCAGTATTTT. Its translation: CASSTGTGGPDTQYF.

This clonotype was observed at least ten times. CDR3 nucleotide sequence: TGTGCCAGCAGTGTGGACAGGGGGGGCACTGAAGCTTTCTTT. As protein: CASSVDRGGTEAFF. The chain is built from TRBV6-1 and TRBJ1-1; 10 bases fit TRBD1. The CDR3 sequence is 14 residues long. Trimming took 4 bases from V and 4 from J; bases not matched to a gene: 3. The germline gives CDR1 MNHNS, CDR2 SASEGT.

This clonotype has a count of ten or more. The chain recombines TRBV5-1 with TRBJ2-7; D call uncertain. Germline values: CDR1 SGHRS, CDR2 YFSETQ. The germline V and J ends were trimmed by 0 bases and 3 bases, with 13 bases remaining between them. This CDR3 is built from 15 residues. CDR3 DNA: TGCGCCAGCAGCTTGGTGGTTCCCGAGATCTACGAGCAGTACTTC. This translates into CASSLVVPEIYEQYF.

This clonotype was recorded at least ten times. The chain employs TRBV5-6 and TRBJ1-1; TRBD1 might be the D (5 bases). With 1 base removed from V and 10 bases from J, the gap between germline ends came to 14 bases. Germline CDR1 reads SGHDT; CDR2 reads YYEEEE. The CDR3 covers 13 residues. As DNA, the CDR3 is TGTGCCAGCAGCTTGAGGCCCCAGGGTTCAGCTTTCTTT. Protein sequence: CASSLRPQGSAFF.

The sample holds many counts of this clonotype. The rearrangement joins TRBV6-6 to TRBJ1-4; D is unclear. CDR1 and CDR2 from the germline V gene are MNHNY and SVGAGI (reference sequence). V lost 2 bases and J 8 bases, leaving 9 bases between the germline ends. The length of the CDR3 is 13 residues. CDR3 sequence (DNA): TGTGCCAGCAGTTACCCCCTAGGGGAAAAACTGTTTTTT. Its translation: CASSYPLGEKLFF.

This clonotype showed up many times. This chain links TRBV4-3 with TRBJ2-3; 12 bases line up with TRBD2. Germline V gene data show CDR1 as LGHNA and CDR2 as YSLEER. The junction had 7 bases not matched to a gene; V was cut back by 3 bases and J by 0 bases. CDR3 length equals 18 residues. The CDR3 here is CASSHQTSGGFSTDTQYF. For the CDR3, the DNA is TGCGCCAGCAGCCACCAGACTAGCGGGGGATTTAGCACAGATACGCAGTATTTT.

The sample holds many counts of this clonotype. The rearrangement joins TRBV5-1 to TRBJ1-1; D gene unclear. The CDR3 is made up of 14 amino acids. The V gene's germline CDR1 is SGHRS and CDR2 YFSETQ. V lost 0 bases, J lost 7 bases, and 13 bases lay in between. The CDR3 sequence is CASSLAALDGEAFF. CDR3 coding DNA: TGCGCCAGCAGCTTGGCCGCCCTAGATGGTGAAGCTTTCTTT.

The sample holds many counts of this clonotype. CDR3 bases: TGTGCCAGCAGCCTCCGGACGGTCAGGATGGGGAATGAAAAACTGTTTTTT. Protein sequence: CASSLRTVRMGNEKLFF. The chain recombines TRBV5-6 with TRBJ1-4; no clear D gene. Germline CDR1 SGHDT, CDR2 YYEEEE. Trimming cost V 4 bases and J 5 bases, with 21 bases left between them. The CDR3 has 17 residues.

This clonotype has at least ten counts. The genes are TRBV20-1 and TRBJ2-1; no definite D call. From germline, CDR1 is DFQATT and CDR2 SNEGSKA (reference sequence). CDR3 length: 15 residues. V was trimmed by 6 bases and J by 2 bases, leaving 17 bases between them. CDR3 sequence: CSARPRIGTYNEQFF. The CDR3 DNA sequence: TGCAGTGCCCGCCCCCGGATTGGGACCTACAATGAGCAGTTCTTC.

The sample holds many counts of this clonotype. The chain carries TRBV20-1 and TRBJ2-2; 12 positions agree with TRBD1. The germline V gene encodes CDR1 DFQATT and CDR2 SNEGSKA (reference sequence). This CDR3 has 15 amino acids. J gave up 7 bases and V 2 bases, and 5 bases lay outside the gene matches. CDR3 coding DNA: TGCAGTGCTAGACCCGGGACAGGGGGCCACGGGGAGCTGTTTTTT. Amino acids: CSARPGTGGHGELFF.